These 10 T cell receptor beta chains came from one sample sequenced in a study of T cell repertoires in cytomegalovirus infection. MiXCR, run by TCRdb on the reads, gives a single entry per CDR3 protein. This sample has 560,000 or so distinct CDR3 sequences, with about 15% found just once. Sequenced: CD8+ T cells from PBMCs. Receptors originate from a human donor in good health (CMV status not recorded). Some clones in this sample may be carry-over from other donors' samples.

The chain carries TRBV10-2 and TRBJ2-7; D is unclear. The ends were cut back, 0 bases at V and 1 base at J, with 10 bases in the middle. Germline loops: CDR1 WSHSY, CDR2 SAAADI. The CDR3 totals 15 residues. The CDR3 nucleotides are TGCGCCAGCAGTGAGTCTCGAGGCAGATCCTACGAGCAGTACTTC. Translation: CASSESRGRSYEQYF.

In this sample, this clonotype turned up many times. J is TRBJ2-1 and V is TRBV28; no firm D call. Germline CDR1 reads MDHEN; CDR2 reads SYDVKM. The CDR3 is 14 amino acids. The V and J ends lost 8 bases and 0 bases respectively, with 11 bases between them. The CDR3 bases are TGTGCCAGCGGATTCTTGGGCTCCTACAATGAGCAGTTCTTC. Translated, it gives CASGFLGSYNEQFF.

This clonotype was seen more than once but under ten times. V is TRBV19 and J is TRBJ1-1, with 9 positions matching TRBD1. The CDR3 sequence is 15 residues long. CDR1 and CDR2 from the germline V gene are LNHDA and SQIVND (reference sequence). J lost 7 bases, V lost 5 bases, and 11 bases had no gene match. CDR3 bases: TGTGCCAGTAGTCTAACGGGGACAGGGTTACTTGAAGCTTTCTTT. It yields the protein CASSLTGTGLLEAFF.

The genes are TRBV18 and TRBJ2-6; D is undetermined. CDR3 length equals 14 residues. Germline assignment: CDR1 KGHSH and CDR2 LQKENI. V shed 0 bases and J shed 4 bases, with 4 bases lying between them. The CDR3 nucleotides are TGTGCCAGCTCACCACCTGAAGGGGCCAACGTCCTGACTTTC. Translation: CASSPPEGANVLTF.

A few counts support this clonotype. The chain combines TRBV9 with TRBJ2-3; D is uncertain. CDR1 and CDR2 from the germline V gene are SGDLS and YYNGEE. The V gene lost 7 bases and the J gene lost 10 bases, with 10 bases spanning the gap. There are 10 residues in the CDR3. CDR3 region: CASGSPPQYF. In nucleotides, the CDR3 is TGTGCCAGCGGGTCCCCTCCGCAGTATTTT.

This clonotype was found many times. The chain recombines TRBV11-2 with TRBJ1-2; 9 bases are shared with TRBD1. Germline CDR1 and CDR2: SGHAT and FQNNGV. There are 16 residues in the CDR3. The junction had 13 bases not matched to a gene; V was cut back by 3 bases and J by 8 bases. CDR3 loop: CASSFPGDRETVGYTF. CDR3 bases: TGTGCCAGCAGCTTCCCTGGGGACAGGGAGACGGTCGGCTACACCTTC.

This chain links TRBV29-1 with TRBJ1-1; tentative D call: TRBD1 (6 bases). Germline V gene lookup returns CDR1 SQVTM and CDR2 ANQGSEA. This CDR3 has 13 residues. Trimming removed 7 bases at V and 7 bases at J, with 19 bases between. CDR3 sequence (DNA): TGCAGCGCCGGGGGGGCAGGGGTTGGTGAAGCTTTCTTT. Amino acids: CSAGGAGVGEAFF.

Ten or more counts support this clonotype. CDR3 coding DNA: TGTGCCAGCGGCAGGGGCGGGAGCTCCTACGAGCAGTACTTC. Its translation is CASGRGGSSYEQYF. The gene calls are TRBV12-3 or TRBV12-4 and TRBJ2-7; D might be TRBD2 (7 bases). The CDR3 spans 14 residues. V gave up 8 bases and J gave up 0 bases, with 14 bases separating them.

This clonotype has a count of ten or more. CDR3 sequence reads: CASSLDWGQGKATEAFF. The CDR3 nucleotides read TGTGCCAGCAGCTTAGATTGGGGCCAGGGGAAGGCCACTGAAGCTTTCTTT. The chain carries TRBV11-2 and TRBJ1-1; tentatively, D is TRBD1 (6 bases). CDR1 SGHAT and CDR2 FQNNGV come from the germline V gene. The CDR3 spans 17 residues. V was shortened by 0 bases and J by 4 bases, with 18 bases between the two germline ends.

This clonotype was found a few times. The chain has TRBV20-1 and TRBJ2-1; D possibly corresponds to TRBD1 (5 bases). This CDR3 contains 14 residues. Germline CDR1 reads DFQATT; CDR2 reads SNEGSKA (reference sequence). Trimming pared 3 bases from V and 8 bases from J, leaving 17 bases between. CDR3: CSAREGHPIDEQFF. The CDR3 nucleotides read TGCAGTGCTAGGGAAGGACATCCGATCGATGAGCAGTTCTTC.